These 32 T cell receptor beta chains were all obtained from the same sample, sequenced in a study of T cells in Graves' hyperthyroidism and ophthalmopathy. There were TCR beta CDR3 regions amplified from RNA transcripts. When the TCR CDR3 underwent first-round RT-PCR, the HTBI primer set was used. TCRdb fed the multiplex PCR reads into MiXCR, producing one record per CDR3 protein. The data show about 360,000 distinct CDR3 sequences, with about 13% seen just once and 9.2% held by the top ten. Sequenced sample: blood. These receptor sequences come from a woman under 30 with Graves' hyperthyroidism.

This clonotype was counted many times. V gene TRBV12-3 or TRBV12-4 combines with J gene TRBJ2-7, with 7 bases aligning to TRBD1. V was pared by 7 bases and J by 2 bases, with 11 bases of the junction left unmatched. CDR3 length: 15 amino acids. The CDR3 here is CASITSTGYTYEQYF. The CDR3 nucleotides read TGTGCCAGCATCACTTCGACAGGGTACACCTACGAGCAGTACTTC.

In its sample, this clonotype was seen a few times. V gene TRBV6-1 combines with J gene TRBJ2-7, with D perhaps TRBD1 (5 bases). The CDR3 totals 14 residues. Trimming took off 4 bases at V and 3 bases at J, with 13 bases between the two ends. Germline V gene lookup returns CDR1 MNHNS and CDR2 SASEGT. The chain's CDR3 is CASSGQGVHYEQYF. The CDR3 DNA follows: TGTGCCAGCAGTGGCCAGGGCGTCCACTACGAGCAGTACTTC.

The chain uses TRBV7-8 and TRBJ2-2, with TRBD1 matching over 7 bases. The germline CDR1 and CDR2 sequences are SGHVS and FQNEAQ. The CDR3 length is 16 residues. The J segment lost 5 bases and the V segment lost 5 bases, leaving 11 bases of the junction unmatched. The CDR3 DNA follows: TGTGCCAGCAGCGAGTTGACAGGGCAAGGGACCGGGGAGCTGTTTTTT. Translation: CASSELTGQGTGELFF.

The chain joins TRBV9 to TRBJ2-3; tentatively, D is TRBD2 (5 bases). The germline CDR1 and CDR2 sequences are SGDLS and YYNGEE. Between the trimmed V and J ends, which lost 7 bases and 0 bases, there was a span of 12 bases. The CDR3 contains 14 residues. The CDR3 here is CASGKRGSTDTQYF. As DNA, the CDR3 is TGTGCCAGCGGAAAGAGAGGGAGCACAGATACGCAGTATTTT.

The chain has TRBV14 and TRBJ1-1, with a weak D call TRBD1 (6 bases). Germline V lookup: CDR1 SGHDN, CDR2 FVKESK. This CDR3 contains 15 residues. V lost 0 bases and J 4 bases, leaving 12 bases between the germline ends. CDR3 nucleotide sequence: TGTGCCAGCAGCCAAGATCCGGGACACCTCACTGAAGCTTTCTTT. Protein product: CASSQDPGHLTEAFF.

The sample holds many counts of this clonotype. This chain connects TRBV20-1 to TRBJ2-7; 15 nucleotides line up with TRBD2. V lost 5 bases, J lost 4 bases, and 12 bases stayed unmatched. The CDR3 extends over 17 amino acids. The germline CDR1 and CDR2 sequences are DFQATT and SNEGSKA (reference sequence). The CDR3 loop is CSAPGGTSGRIGYEQYF. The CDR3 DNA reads TGCAGTGCTCCCGGGGGGACTAGCGGGAGGATCGGGTACGAGCAGTACTTC.

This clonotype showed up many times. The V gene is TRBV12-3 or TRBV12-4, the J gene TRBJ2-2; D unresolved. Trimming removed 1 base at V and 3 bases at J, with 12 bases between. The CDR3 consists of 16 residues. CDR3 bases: TGTGCCAGCAGTTTAGATTCGAACAGTTACACCGGGGAGCTGTTTTTT. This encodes CASSLDSNSYTGELFF.

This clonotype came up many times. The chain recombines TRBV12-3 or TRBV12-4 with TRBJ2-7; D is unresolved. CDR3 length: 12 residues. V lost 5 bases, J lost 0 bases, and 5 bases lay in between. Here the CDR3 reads CASSPTSYEQYF. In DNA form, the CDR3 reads TGTGCCAGCAGTCCGACCTCCTACGAGCAGTACTTC.

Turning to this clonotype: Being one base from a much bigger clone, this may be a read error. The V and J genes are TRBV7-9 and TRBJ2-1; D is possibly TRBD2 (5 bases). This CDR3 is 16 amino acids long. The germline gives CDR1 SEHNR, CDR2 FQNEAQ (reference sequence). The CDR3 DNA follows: TGTGCCGGCAGCTTAGAGTCGGGGATGCTGGGCGATGAGCAGTTCTTC. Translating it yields CAGSLESGMLGDEQFF.

CDR3 residues: CASNPGSGNTIYF. The CDR3 DNA follows: TGTGCCAGTAACCCAGGCTCTGGAAACACCATATATTTT. The chain recombines TRBV19 with TRBJ1-3, with D unresolved. The CDR3 loop spans 13 amino acids. Germline CDR1 and CDR2: LNHDA and SQIVND (reference sequence). Trimming removed 7 bases from V and 0 bases from J, with 7 bases in between.

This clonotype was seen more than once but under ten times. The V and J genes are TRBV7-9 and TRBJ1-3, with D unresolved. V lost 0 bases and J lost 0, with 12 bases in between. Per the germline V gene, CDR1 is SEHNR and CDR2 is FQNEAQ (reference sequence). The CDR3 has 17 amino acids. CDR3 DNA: TGTGCCAGCAGCTTAGCGCGGAACCGGCCCTCTGGAAACACCATATATTTT. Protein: CASSLARNRPSGNTIYF. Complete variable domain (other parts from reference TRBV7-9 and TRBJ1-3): DTGVSQNPRHKITKRGQNVTFRCDPISEHNRLYWYRQTLGQGPEFLTYFQNEAQLEKSRLLSDRFSAERPKGSFSTLEIQRTEQGDSAMYLCASSLARNRPSGNTIYFGEGSWLTVV.

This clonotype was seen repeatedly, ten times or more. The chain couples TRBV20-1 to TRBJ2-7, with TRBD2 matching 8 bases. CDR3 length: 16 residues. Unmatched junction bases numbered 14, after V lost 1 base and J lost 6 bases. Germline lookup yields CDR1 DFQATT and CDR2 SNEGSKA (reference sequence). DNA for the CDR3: TGCAGTGCTAGAGTGGGCGGACGGGGGGGCTTAGTCGAGCAGTACTTC. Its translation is CSARVGGRGGLVEQYF.

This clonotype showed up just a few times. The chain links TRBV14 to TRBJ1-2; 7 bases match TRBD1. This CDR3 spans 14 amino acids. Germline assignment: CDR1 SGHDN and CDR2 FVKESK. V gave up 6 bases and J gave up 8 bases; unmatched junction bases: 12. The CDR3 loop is CASSRYRGVNGYTF. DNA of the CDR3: TGTGCCAGCAGTCGTTACAGGGGAGTGAACGGCTACACCTTC.

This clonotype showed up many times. CDR3 amino acids: CASSQGPADPEAFF. CDR3 sequence (DNA): TGCGCCAGCAGCCAAGGGCCCGCTGACCCTGAAGCTTTCTTT. The chain links TRBV4-1 to TRBJ1-1; no clear D. The CDR3 consists of 14 residues. Trimming took off 1 base at V and 6 bases at J, with 12 bases between the two ends. Germline assignment: CDR1 MGHRA and CDR2 YSYEKL.

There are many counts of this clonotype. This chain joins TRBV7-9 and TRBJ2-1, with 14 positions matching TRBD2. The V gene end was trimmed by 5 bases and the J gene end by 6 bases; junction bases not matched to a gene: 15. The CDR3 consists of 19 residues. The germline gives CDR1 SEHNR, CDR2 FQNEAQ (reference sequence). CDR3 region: CASSPLRGETSGRGNEQFF. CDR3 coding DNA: TGTGCCAGCAGCCCCCTTAGGGGCGAGACTAGCGGGAGGGGCAATGAGCAGTTCTTC.

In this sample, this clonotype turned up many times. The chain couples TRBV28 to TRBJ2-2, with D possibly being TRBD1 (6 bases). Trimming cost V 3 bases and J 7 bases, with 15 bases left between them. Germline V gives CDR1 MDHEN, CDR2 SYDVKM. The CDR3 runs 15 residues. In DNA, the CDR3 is TGTGCCAGCAGTTTGCAACAGGGAACGGTCGGGGAGCTGTTTTTT. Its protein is CASSLQQGTVGELFF.

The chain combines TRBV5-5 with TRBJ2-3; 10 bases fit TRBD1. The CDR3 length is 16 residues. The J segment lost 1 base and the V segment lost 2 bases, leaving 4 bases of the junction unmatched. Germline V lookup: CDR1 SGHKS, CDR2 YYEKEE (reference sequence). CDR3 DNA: TGTGCCAGCAGCTTCTCCGGGACAGGGGGCACAGATACGCAGTATTTT. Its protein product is CASSFSGTGGTDTQYF.

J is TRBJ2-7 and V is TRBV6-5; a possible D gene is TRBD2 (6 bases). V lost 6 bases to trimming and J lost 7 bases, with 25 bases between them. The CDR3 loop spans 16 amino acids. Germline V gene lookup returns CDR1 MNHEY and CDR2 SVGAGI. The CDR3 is CASSYSTRPGPLEQYF. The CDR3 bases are TGTGCCAGCAGCTATTCGACTAGACCGGGCCCCCTAGAGCAGTACTTC.

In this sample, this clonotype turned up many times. This CDR3 reads CASSYSVSAGANVLTF. The CDR3 DNA follows: TGTGCCAGCAGTTATTCTGTTTCTGCTGGGGCCAACGTCCTGACTTTC. The rearrangement uses TRBV6-6 and TRBJ2-6, with unresolved D. The CDR3 covers 16 residues. V dropped 3 bases and J dropped 2 bases, with 11 bases sitting between them. The germline V gene encodes CDR1 MNHNY and CDR2 SVGAGI (reference sequence).

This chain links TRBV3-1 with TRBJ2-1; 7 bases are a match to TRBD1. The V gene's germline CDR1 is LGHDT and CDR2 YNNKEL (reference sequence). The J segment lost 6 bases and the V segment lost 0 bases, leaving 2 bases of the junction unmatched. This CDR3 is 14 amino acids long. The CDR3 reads CASSQEGQLNEQFF. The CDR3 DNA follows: TGTGCCAGCAGCCAAGAGGGACAGCTCAATGAGCAGTTCTTC.

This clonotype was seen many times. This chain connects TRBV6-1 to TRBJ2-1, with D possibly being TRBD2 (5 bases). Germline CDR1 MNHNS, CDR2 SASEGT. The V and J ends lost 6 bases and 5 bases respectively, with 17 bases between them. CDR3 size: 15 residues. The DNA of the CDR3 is TGTGCCAGCAGCCCCGGTCTCGGGGATAACAATGAGCAGTTCTTC. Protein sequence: CASSPGLGDNNEQFF.

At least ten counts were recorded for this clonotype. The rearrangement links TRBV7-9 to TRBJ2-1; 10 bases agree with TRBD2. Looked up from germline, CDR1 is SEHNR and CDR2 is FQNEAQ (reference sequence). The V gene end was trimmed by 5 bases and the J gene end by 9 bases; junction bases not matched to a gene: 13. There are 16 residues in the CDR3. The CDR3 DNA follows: TGTGCCAGCAGCCCACCCGGACTAGCGGAAAACAGTGAGCAGTTCTTC. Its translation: CASSPPGLAENSEQFF.

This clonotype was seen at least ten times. The CDR3 nucleotides read TGTGCCAGCAGTTCTGGCAGGGGACACACCATATATTTT. Amino acid sequence: CASSSGRGHTIYF. The chain couples TRBV12-3 or TRBV12-4 to TRBJ1-3; D is perhaps TRBD1 (6 bases). V was cut by 4 bases and J by 8 bases, with 12 bases left in between. The CDR3 length is 13 residues.

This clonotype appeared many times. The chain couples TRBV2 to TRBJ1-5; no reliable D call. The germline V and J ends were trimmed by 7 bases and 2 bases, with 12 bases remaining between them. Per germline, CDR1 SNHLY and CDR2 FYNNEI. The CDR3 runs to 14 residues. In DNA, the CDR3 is TGTGCCAGCATGGACGGGCCAGGCAATCAGCCCCAGCATTTT. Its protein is CASMDGPGNQPQHF.

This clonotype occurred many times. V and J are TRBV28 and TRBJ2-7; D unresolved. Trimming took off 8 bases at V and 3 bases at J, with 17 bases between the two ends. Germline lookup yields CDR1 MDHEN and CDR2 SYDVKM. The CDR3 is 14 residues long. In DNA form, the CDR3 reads TGTGCCAGCTGCCAATTGGCGGAGTTCTACGAGCAGTACTTC. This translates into CASCQLAEFYEQYF.

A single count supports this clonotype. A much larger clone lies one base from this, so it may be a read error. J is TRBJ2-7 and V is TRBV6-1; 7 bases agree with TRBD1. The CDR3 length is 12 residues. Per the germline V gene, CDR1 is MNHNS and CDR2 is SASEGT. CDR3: CASSEVGGEQCF. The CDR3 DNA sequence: TGTGCCAGCAGTGAAGTAGGGGGCGAGCAGTGCTTC.

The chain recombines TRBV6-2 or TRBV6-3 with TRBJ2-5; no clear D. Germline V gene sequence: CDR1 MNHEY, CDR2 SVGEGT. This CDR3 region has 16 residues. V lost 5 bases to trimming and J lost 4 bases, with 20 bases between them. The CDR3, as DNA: TGTGCCAGCAGTCGACCGGACCAAAGGGCTGGAGAGACCCAGTACTTC. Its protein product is CASSRPDQRAGETQYF.

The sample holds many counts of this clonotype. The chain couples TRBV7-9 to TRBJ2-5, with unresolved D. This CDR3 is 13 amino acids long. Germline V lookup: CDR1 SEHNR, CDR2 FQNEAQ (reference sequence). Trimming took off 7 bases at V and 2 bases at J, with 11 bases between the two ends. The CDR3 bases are TGTGCCAGCAACCAGGTGCCACAAGAGACCCAGTACTTC. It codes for CASNQVPQETQYF.

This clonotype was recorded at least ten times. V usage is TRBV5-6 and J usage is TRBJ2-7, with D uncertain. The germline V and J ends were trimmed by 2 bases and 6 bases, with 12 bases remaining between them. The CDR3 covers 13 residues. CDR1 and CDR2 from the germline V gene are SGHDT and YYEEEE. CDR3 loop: CASSLSVGPEQYF. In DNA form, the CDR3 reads TGTGCCAGCAGCTTATCCGTAGGGCCCGAGCAGTACTTC.

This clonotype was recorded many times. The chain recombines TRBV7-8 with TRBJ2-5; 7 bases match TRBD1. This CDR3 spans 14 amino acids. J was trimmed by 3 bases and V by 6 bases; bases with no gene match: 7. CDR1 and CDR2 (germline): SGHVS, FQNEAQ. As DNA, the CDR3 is TGTGCCAGCAGGACGACAGGGACCAAAGAGACCCAGTACTTC. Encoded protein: CASRTTGTKETQYF.

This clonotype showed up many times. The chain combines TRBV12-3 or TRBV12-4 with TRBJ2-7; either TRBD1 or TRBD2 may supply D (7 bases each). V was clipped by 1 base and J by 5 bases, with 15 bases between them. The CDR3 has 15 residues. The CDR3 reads CASSLEGAGAHEQYF. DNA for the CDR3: TGTGCCAGCAGTTTAGAGGGGGCGGGGGCCCACGAGCAGTACTTC.

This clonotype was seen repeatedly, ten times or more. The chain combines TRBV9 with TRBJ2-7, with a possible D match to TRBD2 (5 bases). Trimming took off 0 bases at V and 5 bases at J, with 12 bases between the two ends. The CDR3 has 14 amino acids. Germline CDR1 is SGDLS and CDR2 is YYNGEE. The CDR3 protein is CASSVELGLDEQYF. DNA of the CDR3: TGTGCCAGCAGCGTAGAACTAGGTTTGGACGAGCAGTACTTC.